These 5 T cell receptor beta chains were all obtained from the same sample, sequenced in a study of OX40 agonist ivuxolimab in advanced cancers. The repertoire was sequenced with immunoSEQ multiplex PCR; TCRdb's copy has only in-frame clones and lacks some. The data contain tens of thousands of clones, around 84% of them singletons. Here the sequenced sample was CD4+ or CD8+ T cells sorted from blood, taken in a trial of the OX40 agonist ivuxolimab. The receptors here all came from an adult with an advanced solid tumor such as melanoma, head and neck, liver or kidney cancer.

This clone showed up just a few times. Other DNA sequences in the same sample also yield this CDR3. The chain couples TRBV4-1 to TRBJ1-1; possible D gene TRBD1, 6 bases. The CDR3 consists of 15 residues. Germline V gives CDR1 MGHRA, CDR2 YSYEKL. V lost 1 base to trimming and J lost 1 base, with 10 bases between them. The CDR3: CASSQGTERNTEAFF. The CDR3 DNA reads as TGCGCCAGCAGCCAAGGGACAGAGAGGAACACTGAAGCTTTCTTT.

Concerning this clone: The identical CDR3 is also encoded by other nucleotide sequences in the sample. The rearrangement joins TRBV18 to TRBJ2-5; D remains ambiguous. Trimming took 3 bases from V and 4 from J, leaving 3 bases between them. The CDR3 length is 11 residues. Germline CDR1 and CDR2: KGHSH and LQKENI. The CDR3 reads CASSPGETQYF. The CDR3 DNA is TGTGCCAGCTCACCTGGAGAGACCCAGTACTTC.

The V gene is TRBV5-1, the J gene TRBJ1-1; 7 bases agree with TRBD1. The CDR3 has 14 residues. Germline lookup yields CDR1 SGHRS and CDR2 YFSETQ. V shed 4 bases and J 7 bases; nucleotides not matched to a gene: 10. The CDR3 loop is CASSPQPGGGEAFF. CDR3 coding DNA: TGCGCCAGCAGCCCCCAGCCAGGGGGAGGTGAAGCTTTCTTT.

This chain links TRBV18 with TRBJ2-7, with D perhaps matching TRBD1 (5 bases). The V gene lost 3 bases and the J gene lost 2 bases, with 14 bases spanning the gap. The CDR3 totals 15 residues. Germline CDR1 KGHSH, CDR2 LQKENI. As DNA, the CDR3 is TGTGCCAGCTCACCCAGGGCAGGTGAAGCCTACGAGCAGTACTTC. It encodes CASSPRAGEAYEQYF.

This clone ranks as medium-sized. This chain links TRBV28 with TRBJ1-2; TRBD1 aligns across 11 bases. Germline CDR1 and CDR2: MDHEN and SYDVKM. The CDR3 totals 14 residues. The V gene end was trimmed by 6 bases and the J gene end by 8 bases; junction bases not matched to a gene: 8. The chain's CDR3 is CASSPWTGGDGYTF. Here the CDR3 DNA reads TGTGCCAGCAGCCCTTGGACAGGGGGCGACGGCTACACCTTC.